The rows below give T cell receptor beta chains drawn from one sample of a study of molecular identifiers for immune sequencing clone quantification. TCRdb re-analysed the PCR reads in MiXCR, keeping a single row per CDR3 protein. The sample shows a few hundred thousand distinct CDR3 sequences, approximately 25% of them seen only once. The sample taken for sequencing was naive CD8+ T cells from blood, with Jurkat cell RNA spiked in. The source is a human donor in good health. Some libraries in this study had Jurkat cell RNA spiked in. Each CDR3 is given with its conserved first and last residue. The D gene is left open where the match is weak. The listing skips clone size in some rows; elsewhere it reads once, few, many or a size class.

CASSQEDYRYNEQFF	TGTGCCAGCAGCCAAGAAGACTACCGCTACAATGAGCAGTTCTTC	NA	TRBV14	TRBJ2-1	NA
CASSGSGTGFDEQYF	TGTGCCAGCAGCGGATCCGGGACAGGGTTTGACGAGCAGTACTTC	TRBD1	TRBV9	TRBJ2-7	NA
CASSLLAVKNIQYF	TGTGCCAGCAGTTTACTAGCGGTTAAAAACATTCAGTACTTC	TRBD2	TRBV28	TRBJ2-4	many
CASSQEESVGSTDTQYF	TGTGCCAGCAGCCAAGAGGAAAGCGTGGGGTCCACAGATACGCAGTATTTT	NA	TRBV4-2	TRBJ2-3	few
CASMWLTTDTQYF	TGTGCCAGCATGTGGCTCACCACAGATACGCAGTATTTT	NA	TRBV28	TRBJ2-3	many
CASSFSGGGDRGLRANVLTF	TGTGCCAGCAGTTTTTCGGGTGGTGGGGACAGGGGGCTAAGGGCCAACGTCCTGACTTTC	TRBD1	TRBV12-3/TRBV12-4	TRBJ2-6	NA
CASSLGQALSYEQYF	TGTGCCAGCAGCTTGGGACAGGCCCTCTCCTACGAGCAGTACTTC	NA	TRBV5-5	TRBJ2-7	many
CASSKGTSGYEQYF	TGTGCCAGCAGTAAGGGGACTAGCGGATACGAGCAGTACTTC	TRBD2	TRBV12-3/TRBV12-4	TRBJ2-7	few
CASSLWENTEAFF	TGTGCCAGCAGTTTATGGGAGAACACTGAAGCTTTCTTT	NA	TRBV5-5	TRBJ1-1	many
CASSEDIQETQYF	TGCGCCAGCAGCGAGGACATACAAGAGACCCAGTACTTC	NA	TRBV5-1	TRBJ2-5	many